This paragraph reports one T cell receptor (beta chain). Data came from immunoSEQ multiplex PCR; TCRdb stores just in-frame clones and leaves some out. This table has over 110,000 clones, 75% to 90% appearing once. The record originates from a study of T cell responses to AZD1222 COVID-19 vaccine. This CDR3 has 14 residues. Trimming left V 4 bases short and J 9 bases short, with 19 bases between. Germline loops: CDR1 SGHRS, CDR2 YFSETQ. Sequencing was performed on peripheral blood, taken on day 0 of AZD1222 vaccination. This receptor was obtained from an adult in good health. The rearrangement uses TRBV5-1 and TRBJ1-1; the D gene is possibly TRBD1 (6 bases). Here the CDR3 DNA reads TGCGCCAGCAGCCCAGGGGCGAACCCCTTTCAAGCTTTCTTT. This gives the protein CASSPGANPFQAFF.